A selection of T cell receptor beta chains follows, all from one sample in a study of CD8 T cells in Susac syndrome. TCRdb re-derived calls from the immunoSEQ multiplex PCR reads in MiXCR, one entry per CDR3 protein. Here the sample spans 190,000 or so distinct CDR3 sequences, 95% being singletons. The sample comprised CD4+ T cells from PBMCs. Every receptor here comes from a human donor with multiple sclerosis. Each CDR3 is given without its conserved first and last residue. Fields, in order: J gene, CDR3 length, V gene, CDR3 protein.

j_call: TRBJ2-7
cdr3_length: 9
v_call: TRBV7-9
cdr3_aa: ASSPLYEQY

j_call: TRBJ2-7
cdr3_length: 13
v_call: TRBV20-1
cdr3_aa: SARMPGQGTYEQY

j_call: TRBJ2-1
cdr3_length: 11
v_call: TRBV2
cdr3_aa: ASSVDIHNEQF

j_call: TRBJ2-3
cdr3_length: 10
v_call: TRBV20-1
cdr3_aa: SVTGATDTQY

j_call: TRBJ1-6
cdr3_length: 12
v_call: TRBV5-4
cdr3_aa: ASSLGQGVSPLH

j_call: TRBJ1-2
cdr3_length: 7
v_call: TRBV20-1
cdr3_aa: SPPNGYT

j_call: TRBJ2-2
cdr3_length: 13
v_call: TRBV30
cdr3_aa: AASKGNANTGELF

j_call: TRBJ2-7
cdr3_length: 10
v_call: TRBV7-8
cdr3_aa: ASSSPAGEQY

j_call: TRBJ1-4
cdr3_length: 10
v_call: TRBV15
cdr3_aa: ATSRDSEKLF

j_call: TRBJ2-6
cdr3_length: 14
v_call: TRBV29-1
cdr3_aa: SVGTAFSSGANVLT

j_call: TRBJ2-1
cdr3_length: 12
v_call: TRBV29-1
cdr3_aa: SVQPGQGRNEQF

j_call: TRBJ2-1
cdr3_length: 12
v_call: TRBV20-1
cdr3_aa: SAREGQRSAEQF